One and the same sample provided the 28 T cell receptor beta chains below, sequenced in a study of memory CD4+ T cells and cytomegalovirus serostatus. Sequencing was performed with immunoSEQ multiplex PCR; in TCRdb, only in-frame clones are kept and a portion is missing. Of 40,000 to 50,000 clones in the sample, around 70% were seen once. Single viable CD3+CD4+CD8-CD45RO+ cells were sorted as the memory CD4+ T cells. The sequencing sample was made of memory CD4+ T cells from blood. The receptors derive from an adult in good health and CMV-seropositive.

This chain links TRBV6-5 with TRBJ2-7; 11 bases are shared with TRBD2. The ends lost 7 bases at V and 2 bases at J; junction bases unmatched: 4. This CDR3 comprises 14 residues. CDR1 and CDR2 from the germline V gene are MNHEY and SVGAGI. CDR3 in amino acids: CASKRLAGPYEQYF. Here the CDR3 DNA reads TGTGCCAGCAAAAGACTAGCGGGGCCCTACGAGCAGTACTTC.

The V and J genes are TRBV6-4 and TRBJ2-1; no clear D. CDR3 length equals 12 residues. Germline CDR1 is MRHNA and CDR2 is SNTAGT. Between the trimmed V and J ends, which lost 3 bases and 3 bases, there was a span of 3 bases. CDR3 nucleotide sequence: TGTGCCAGCAGTGAAAACTACAATGAGCAGTTCTTC. This encodes CASSENYNEQFF.

The chain is built from TRBV4-2 and TRBJ2-2; no definite D call. The germline V gene has CDR1 LGHNA and CDR2 YNFKEQ. The V end lost 4 bases, the J end lost 2 bases, and 14 bases lay between the germline ends. This CDR3 contains 16 residues. The CDR3, as DNA: TGTGCCAGCAGCCCGAGTGCAAACTCCAACACCGGGGAGCTGTTTTTT. This sequence encodes CASSPSANSNTGELFF.

V gene TRBV13 combines with J gene TRBJ2-5, with unresolved D. The CDR3 loop spans 12 amino acids. V dropped 4 bases and J dropped 4 bases, with 7 bases sitting between them. Germline values: CDR1 PRHDT, CDR2 FYEKMQ (reference sequence). CDR3 in DNA: TGTGCCAGCAGCTCGGCCCCAGAGACCCAGTACTTC. This gives the protein CASSSAPETQYF. The complete variable domain, with remaining parts taken from reference TRBV13 and TRBJ2-5, reads AAGVIQSPRHLIKEKRETATLKCYPIPRHDTVYWYQQGPGQDPQFLISFYEKMQSDKGSIPDRFSAQQFSDYHSELNMSSLELGDSALYFCASSSAPETQYFGPGTRLLVL.

The CDR3 is CASSEGGSSYEQYF. The DNA for the CDR3 is TGTGCCAGCAGTGAGGGCGGAAGCTCCTACGAGCAGTACTTC. This rearrangement joins TRBV2 to TRBJ2-7; D is unresolved. This CDR3 contains 14 residues. Germline lookup yields CDR1 SNHLY and CDR2 FYNNEI. V dropped 3 bases and J dropped 0 bases, with 9 bases sitting between them.

The chain uses TRBV9 and TRBJ2-1; D perhaps matches TRBD2 (6 bases). Trimming pared 0 bases from V and 3 bases from J, leaving 13 bases between. This CDR3 has 16 amino acids. Germline V CDR1 and CDR2: SGDLS, YYNGEE. CDR3 sequence: CASSVAGQTSYNEQFF. The CDR3 bases are TGTGCCAGCAGCGTAGCGGGGCAGACTAGCTACAATGAGCAGTTCTTC.

The chain recombines TRBV11-2 with TRBJ1-2, with no clear D. The CDR3 totals 17 residues. V lost 1 base, J lost 4 bases, and 19 bases lay in between. CDR1 and CDR2 (germline): SGHAT, FQNNGV. CDR3 in amino acids: CASSLVGTAVTIYGYTF. The CDR3, as DNA: TGTGCCAGCAGCTTAGTAGGAACAGCCGTAACAATCTATGGCTACACCTTC.

The gene calls are TRBV6-5 and TRBJ2-1, with 12 positions matching TRBD1. Germline V lookup: CDR1 MNHEY, CDR2 SVGAGI. The CDR3 has 15 residues. The ends lost 6 bases at V and 7 bases at J; junction bases unmatched: 7. CDR3 DNA: TGTGCCAGCAGGGGGACAGGGGGCGAAGAAAATGAGCAGTTCTTC. It specifies CASRGTGGEENEQFF.

The chain has TRBV7-2 and TRBJ1-4; 9 bases are shared with TRBD1. The CDR3 is 15 amino acids. V trimming: 2 bases; J trimming: 4 bases; junction bases outside the gene matches: 2. CDR1 SGHTA and CDR2 FQGNSA come from the germline V gene. The CDR3 sequence: CASSLQGQGNEKLFF. CDR3 DNA: TGTGCCAGCAGCTTACAGGGACAGGGTAATGAAAAACTGTTTTTT.

The rearrangement joins TRBV25-1 to TRBJ2-2; maybe TRBD2 (6 bases). The germline CDR1 and CDR2 sequences are MGHDK and SYGVNS. The CDR3 runs 16 residues. V lost 2 bases, J lost 2 bases, and 12 bases lay in between. CDR3 loop: CASSEMGRKNTGELFF. The CDR3 DNA follows: TGTGCCAGCAGTGAAATGGGGAGGAAAAACACCGGGGAGCTGTTTTTT.

This chain links TRBV6-1 with TRBJ1-1, with 7 bases that match TRBD1. V shed 1 base and J 6 bases; nucleotides not matched to a gene: 2. The CDR3 loop spans 13 amino acids. Germline CDR1 reads MNHNS; CDR2 reads SASEGT. CDR3 DNA sequence: TGTGCCAGCAGTGAAGAGGGACAGCCTGAAGCTTTCTTT. The encoded protein is CASSEEGQPEAFF.

The V gene is TRBV9, the J gene TRBJ2-7; D is possibly TRBD1 or TRBD2 (5 bases each). CDR1 is SGDLS, CDR2 YYNGEE, per germline. Trimming pared 4 bases from V and 2 bases from J, leaving 13 bases between. CDR3 length: 14 amino acids. This chain's CDR3 is CASSRDGTTYEQYF. The DNA of the CDR3 is TGTGCCAGCAGCCGGGACGGAACCACCTACGAGCAGTACTTC. The variable domain in full, completed from reference TRBV9 and TRBJ2-7, reads DSGVTQTPKHLITATGQRVTLRCSPRSGDLSVYWYQQSLDQGLQFLIQYYNGEERAKGNILERFSAQQFPDLHSELNLSSLELGDSALYFCASSRDGTTYEQYFGPGTRLTVT.

This chain links TRBV29-1 with TRBJ1-4; D is undetermined. V lost 4 bases to trimming and J lost 0 bases, with 9 bases between them. This CDR3 spans 14 amino acids. Germline lookup yields CDR1 SQVTM and CDR2 ANQGSEA. The CDR3 DNA follows: TGCAGCGTTGGAGGGTCTGCAACTAATGAAAAACTGTTTTTT. This sequence encodes CSVGGSATNEKLFF.

CDR3 amino acids: CAPPGTGTGELFF. In DNA, the CDR3 is TGTGCCCCGCCCGGGACAGGGACTGGGGAGCTGTTTTTT. V gene TRBV30 combines with J gene TRBJ2-2, with 9 bases that match TRBD1. In germline, CDR1 is GTSNPN, CDR2 SVGIG (reference sequence). V lost 8 bases and J lost 8; bases outside the gene matches: 9. CDR3 size: 13 residues.

The V call is TRBV29-1, the J call TRBJ2-7; D call uncertain. V dropped 5 bases and J dropped 7 bases, with 12 bases sitting between them. The germline CDR1 and CDR2 sequences are SQVTM and ANQGSEA. The CDR3 runs to 11 residues. DNA for the CDR3: TGCAGCGTTACCCTTGCCGGGGAGCAGTACTTC. Its translation is CSVTLAGEQYF.

V usage is TRBV5-3 and J usage is TRBJ2-3, with 7 bases identical to TRBD2. TRBV5-3 is an open reading frame whose function is uncertain. The junction had 16 bases not matched to a gene; V was cut back by 4 bases and J by 5 bases. The CDR3 is made up of 17 amino acids. CDR3 nucleotide sequence: TGTGCCAGAAGCCGTCTTCGACAGCGGGGAGGGGAAGATACGCAGTATTTT. Translated, it gives CARSRLRQRGGEDTQYF.

In its sample, this clone was seen a few times. V usage is TRBV9 and J usage is TRBJ1-6; D remains ambiguous. The germline CDR1 and CDR2 sequences are SGDLS and YYNGEE. V dropped 4 bases and J dropped 4 bases, with 9 bases sitting between them. The CDR3 length is 14 residues. The CDR3 protein is CASSLTDYNSPLHF. In nucleotides, the CDR3 is TGTGCCAGCAGCCTTACAGATTATAATTCACCCCTCCACTTT.

The chain carries TRBV10-2 and TRBJ2-7, with D tentatively TRBD2 (7 bases). Trimming stripped 8 bases from V and 0 bases from J, with 14 bases between. CDR1 and CDR2 (germline): WSHSY, SAAADI. The CDR3 has 14 residues. For the CDR3, the DNA is TGCGCCAGCGCCCGGGGGGCCCACTCCTACGAGCAGTACTTC. This codes for CASARGAHSYEQYF.

This chain links TRBV7-9 with TRBJ2-2; D is undetermined. Germline assignment: CDR1 SEHNR and CDR2 FQNEAQ (reference sequence). This CDR3 region has 12 residues. V was shortened by 6 bases and J by 7 bases, with 9 bases between the two germline ends. CDR3 nucleotide sequence: TGTGCCAGCAGTAAAGACCACGGGGAGCTGTTTTTT. This translates into CASSKDHGELFF.

This clone was recorded once. The J gene is TRBJ2-1, the V gene TRBV7-3, with TRBD2 identical over 7 bases. The CDR3 contains 15 residues. V was pared by 2 bases and J by 4 bases, with 5 bases of the junction left unmatched. CDR1 is SGHTA, CDR2 FQGTGA, per germline. CDR3 amino acids: CASSLGAGVYNEQFF. The CDR3 DNA is TGTGCCAGCAGCTTAGGCGCGGGGGTATACAATGAGCAGTTCTTC.

The gene calls are TRBV5-8 and TRBJ1-5; weak D call: TRBD1 (6 bases). CDR3 length: 18 residues. The V gene's germline CDR1 is SGHTS and CDR2 YDEGEE. V was cut by 4 bases and J by 1 base, with 21 bases left in between. CDR3 DNA: TGTGCCAGCAGCACTTACGGGAAGGGGGTCGTGAGCAATCAGCCCCAGCATTTT. This translates into CASSTYGKGVVSNQPQHF.

Only one count was recorded for this clone. The rearrangement joins TRBV5-3 to TRBJ1-2; no firm D call. TRBV5-3 is annotated as an ORF whose role is uncertain. The CDR3 runs 17 residues. With 1 base removed from V and 7 bases from J, the gap between germline ends came to 23 bases. The CDR3 DNA sequence: TGTGCCAGAAGCTTGTCGTTTCTAGAGGGAGGATTGGGTGGCTACACCTTC. Its protein product is CARSLSFLEGGLGGYTF.

The V call is TRBV5-3, the J call TRBJ1-2; D uncertain. TRBV5-3 is an open reading frame, and its role is uncertain. CDR3 length equals 13 residues. V lost 6 bases and J lost 0, with 9 bases in between. The CDR3 loop reads CARMEETNYGYTF. The DNA of the CDR3 is TGTGCCAGAATGGAGGAAACTAACTATGGCTACACCTTC.

The table lists this clone with a few counts. The V call is TRBV2, the J call TRBJ2-4, with D unclear. Deletions cut 4 bases from V and 0 bases from J, with 1 base between. In germline, CDR1 is SNHLY, CDR2 FYNNEI. There are 12 residues in the CDR3. CDR3 loop: CASSVAKNIQYF. CDR3 bases: TGTGCCAGCAGTGTAGCCAAAAACATTCAGTACTTC.

V gene TRBV7-2 combines with J gene TRBJ2-7; TRBD1 is a possible D gene (5 bases). This CDR3 is built from 17 residues. Trimming took off 2 bases at V and 1 base at J, with 18 bases between the two ends. In germline, CDR1 is SGHTA, CDR2 FQGNSA. The DNA for the CDR3 is TGTGCCAGCAGCTTACAATATGTGGGGCAGAGGTCCTACGAGCAGTACTTC. Translating it yields CASSLQYVGQRSYEQYF.

The chain links TRBV29-1 to TRBJ1-4, with D maybe TRBD1 (6 bases). The CDR3 sequence is 13 residues long. With 7 bases removed from V and 5 bases from J, the gap between germline ends came to 14 bases. The germline gives CDR1 SQVTM, CDR2 ANQGSEA. CDR3 in amino acids: CSAGGQPNEKLFF. CDR3 coding DNA: TGCAGCGCTGGTGGACAGCCGAATGAAAAACTGTTTTTT.

This clone appeared a few times. This chain uses TRBV6-6 with TRBJ1-1; tentatively, D is TRBD1 (6 bases). Germline loops: CDR1 MNHNY, CDR2 SVGAGI (reference sequence). This CDR3 has 10 residues. V lost 5 bases to trimming and J lost 11 bases, with 9 bases between them. CDR3 nucleotide sequence: TGTGCCAGCAGTCAGGGGTGGGCTTTCTTT. Protein: CASSQGWAFF.

CDR3 in DNA: TGTGCCAGCAGTTACCCTCAGGGGAGCAATGAGCAGTTCTTC. Its protein is CASSYPQGSNEQFF. The genes are TRBV6-5 and TRBJ2-1; tentative D call: TRBD1 (6 bases). Per germline, CDR1 MNHEY and CDR2 SVGAGI. Trimming took off 2 bases at V and 6 bases at J, with 11 bases between the two ends. This CDR3 comprises 14 residues.